This T cell receptor (beta chain) was observed in a study of siplizumab effects on memory and regulatory T cells (dated by TCRdb to between 2018 and 2021). In the study overall: The effect of the anti-CD2 antibody siplizumab on alloreactive T-cell subsets was examined in allogeneic mixed lymphocyte reactions constructed from human PBMCs. The paper's findings and limits, for the study overall: Siplizumab significantly reduced the cumulative frequency of alloreactive sequences traceable to unstimulated CD4+ memory T cells. About 80-96% of proliferating CD4+ or CD8+ clones could not be given a naive or memory phenotype. Unstimulated naive T cells appeared more diverse than memory T cells, and naive cells seemed to contribute substantially to the alloresponse. Because sequences at frequencies below about 10^-5 were poorly captured, only a minor fraction of alloreactive clones could be mapped back to unstimulated subsets. Among mappable alloreactive CD4+ clones, an average Treg-derived fraction of roughly 70% was observed with siplizumab, compared with around 28% in control reactions. No functional confirmation was obtained for the suppressive function of proliferating Tregs from siplizumab cultures.

In regard to this clone: Its antigen is currently not known. Base-call qualities are not available, and no considerably larger clone is one nucleotide away.

The CDR3 has 16 amino acids, counting the end cysteine and phenylalanine. The kept DNA is CDR3 alone, 48 bases in frame from the first base. V is cut by 1 base and J by 2 bases, and the space between the germline ends is 13 bases. CDR1 and CDR2, per the germline V gene, are SGHDN and FVKESK. Sorted unstimulated T cells and proliferating T cells recovered from mixed lymphocyte reactions underwent TCRbeta CDR3 sequencing. Fresh whole blood from around eleven HLA-typed healthy donors served as the source for isolating PBMCs. Libraries were built with the immunoSEQ multiplex PCR assay. Roughly 10^5 TCR templates per sample were assayed on the deep sequencing platform. Genomic DNA extracted from sorted T cells was the material used for TCRbeta CDR3 sequencing. As for the authors' bioinformatics: The R programming language was used for the clonal analysis of the TCRbeta CDR3 data. Unstimulated samples were compared with post-reaction CFSE-low samples to define alloreactive CD4+ and CD8+ clones. Regulatory or non-regulatory origin was assigned to alloreactive CD4+ clones by matching of sequences to sorted unstimulated Treg and non-Treg repertoires. Drawn from immuneACCESS, this table holds only the in-frame rearrangements with V and J called that TCRdb kept. Clones are partly lost; checked studies trace under half to an unresolved V gene and leave the rest unexplained. That table furnishes V, J and clone size, whereas the DNA furnished D and trimming. The sample yields some 100,000 clones; 91% were counted once. The biggest ten clones account for roughly 2.7% of the sample.

This receptor was obtained from a human donor in good health. Some clones in this sample may be carry-over from other donors' samples. The specimen was CD4+ T cells sorted from blood. Recombination joined TRBV14 with TRBJ2-3; the D call is tentative, TRBD1 or TRBD2, as each matches 5 bases. CDR3 reads: CASSQVPVGVTDTQYF. The bases are TGTGCCAGCAGCCAAGTCCCAGTGGGGGTCACAGATACGCAGTATTTT.